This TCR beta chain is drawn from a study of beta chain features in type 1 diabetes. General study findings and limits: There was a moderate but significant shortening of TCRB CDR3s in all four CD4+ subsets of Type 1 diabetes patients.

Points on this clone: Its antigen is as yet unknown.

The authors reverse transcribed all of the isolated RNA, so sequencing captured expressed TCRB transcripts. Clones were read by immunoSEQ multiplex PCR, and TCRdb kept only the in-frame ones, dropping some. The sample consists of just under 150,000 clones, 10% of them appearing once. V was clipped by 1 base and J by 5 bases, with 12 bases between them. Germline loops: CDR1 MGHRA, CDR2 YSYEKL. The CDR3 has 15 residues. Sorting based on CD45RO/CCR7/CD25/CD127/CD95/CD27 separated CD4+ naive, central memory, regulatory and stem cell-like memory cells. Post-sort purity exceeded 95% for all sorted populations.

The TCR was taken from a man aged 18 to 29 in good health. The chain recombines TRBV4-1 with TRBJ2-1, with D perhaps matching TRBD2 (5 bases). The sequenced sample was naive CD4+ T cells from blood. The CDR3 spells CASSQAPGTNNEQFF. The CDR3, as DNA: TGCGCCAGCAGCCAAGCGCCGGGAACTAACAATGAGCAGTTCTTC.